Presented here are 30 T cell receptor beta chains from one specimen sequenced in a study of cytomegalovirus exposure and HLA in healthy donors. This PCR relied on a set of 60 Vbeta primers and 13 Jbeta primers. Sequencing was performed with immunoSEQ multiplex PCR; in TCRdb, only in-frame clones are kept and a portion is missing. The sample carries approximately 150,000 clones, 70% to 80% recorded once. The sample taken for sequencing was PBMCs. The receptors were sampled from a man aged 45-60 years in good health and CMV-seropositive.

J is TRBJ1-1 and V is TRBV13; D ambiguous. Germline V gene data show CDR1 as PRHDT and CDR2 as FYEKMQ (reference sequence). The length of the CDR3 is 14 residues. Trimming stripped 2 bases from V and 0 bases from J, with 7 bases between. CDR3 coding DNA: TGTGCCAGCAGCTTAAGAGTCATGAACACTGAAGCTTTCTTT. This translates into CASSLRVMNTEAFF.

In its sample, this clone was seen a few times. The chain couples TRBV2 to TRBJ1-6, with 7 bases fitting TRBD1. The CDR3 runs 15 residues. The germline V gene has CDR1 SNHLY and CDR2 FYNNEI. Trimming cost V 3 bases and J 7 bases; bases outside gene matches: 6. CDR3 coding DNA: TGTGCCAGCAGTGAGGAGGGGGCAGGGAATTCACCCCTCCACTTT. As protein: CASSEEGAGNSPLHF.

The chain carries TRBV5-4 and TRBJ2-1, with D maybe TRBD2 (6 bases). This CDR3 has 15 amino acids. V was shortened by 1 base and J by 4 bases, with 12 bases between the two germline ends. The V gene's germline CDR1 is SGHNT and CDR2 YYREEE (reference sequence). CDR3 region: CASSLRLVEYNEQFF. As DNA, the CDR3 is TGTGCCAGCAGCTTGAGACTAGTGGAGTACAATGAGCAGTTCTTC.

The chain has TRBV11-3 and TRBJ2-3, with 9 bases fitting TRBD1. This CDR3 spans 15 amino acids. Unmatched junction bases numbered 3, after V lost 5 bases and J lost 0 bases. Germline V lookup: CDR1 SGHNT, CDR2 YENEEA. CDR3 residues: CASSLTGGSTDTQYF. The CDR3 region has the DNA TGTGCCAGCAGCCTCACAGGGGGCAGCACAGATACGCAGTATTTT.

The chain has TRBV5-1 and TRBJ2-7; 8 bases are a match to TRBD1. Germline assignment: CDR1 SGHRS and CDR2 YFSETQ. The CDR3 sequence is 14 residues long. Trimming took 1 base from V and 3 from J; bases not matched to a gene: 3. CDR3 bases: TGCGCCAGCAGCTTGACGACAGGGGTCTACGAGCAGTACTTC. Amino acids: CASSLTTGVYEQYF.

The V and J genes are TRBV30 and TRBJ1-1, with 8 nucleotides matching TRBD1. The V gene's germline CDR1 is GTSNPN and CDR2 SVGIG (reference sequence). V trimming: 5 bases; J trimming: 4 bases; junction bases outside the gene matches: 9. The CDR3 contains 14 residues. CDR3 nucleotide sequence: TGTGCCTGGCAGGGGGCCGAAGGCGGCACTGAAGCTTTCTTT. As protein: CAWQGAEGGTEAFF.

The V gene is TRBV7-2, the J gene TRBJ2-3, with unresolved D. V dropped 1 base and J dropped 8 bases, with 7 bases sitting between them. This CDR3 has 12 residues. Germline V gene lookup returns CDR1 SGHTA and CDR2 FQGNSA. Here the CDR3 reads CASSLGLGTQYF. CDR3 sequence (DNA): TGTGCCAGCAGCTTAGGGCTAGGTACGCAGTATTTT.

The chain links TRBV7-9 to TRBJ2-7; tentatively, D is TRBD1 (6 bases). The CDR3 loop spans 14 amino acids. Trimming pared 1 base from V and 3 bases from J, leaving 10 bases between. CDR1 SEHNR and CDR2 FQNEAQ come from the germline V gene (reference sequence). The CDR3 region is CASSLGLQGYEQYF. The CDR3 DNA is TGTGCCAGCAGCTTAGGGTTACAGGGCTACGAGCAGTACTTC.

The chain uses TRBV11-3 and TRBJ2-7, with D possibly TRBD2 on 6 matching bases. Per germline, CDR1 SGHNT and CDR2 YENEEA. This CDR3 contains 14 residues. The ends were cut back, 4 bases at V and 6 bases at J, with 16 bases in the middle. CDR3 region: CASSSARRGGEQYF. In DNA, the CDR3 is TGTGCCAGCAGCTCCGCAAGGAGGGGCGGCGAGCAGTACTTC.

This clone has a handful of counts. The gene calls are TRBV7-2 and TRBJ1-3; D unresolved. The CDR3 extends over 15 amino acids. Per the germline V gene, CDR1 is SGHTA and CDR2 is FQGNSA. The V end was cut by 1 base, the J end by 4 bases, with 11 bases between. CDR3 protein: CASSLEPSSGNTIYF. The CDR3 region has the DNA TGTGCCAGCAGCTTAGAACCCAGTTCCGGAAACACCATATATTTT.

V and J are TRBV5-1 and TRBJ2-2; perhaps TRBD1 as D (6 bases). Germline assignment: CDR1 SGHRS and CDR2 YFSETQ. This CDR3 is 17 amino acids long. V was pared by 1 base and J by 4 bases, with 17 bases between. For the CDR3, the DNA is TGCGCCAGCAGCTTGCCCCCCAGGGGTAAGGGCACCGGGGAGCTGTTTTTT. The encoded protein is CASSLPPRGKGTGELFF.

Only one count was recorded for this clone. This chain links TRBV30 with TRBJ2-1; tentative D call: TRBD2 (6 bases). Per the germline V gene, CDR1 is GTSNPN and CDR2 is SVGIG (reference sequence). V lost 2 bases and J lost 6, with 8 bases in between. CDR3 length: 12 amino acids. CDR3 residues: CAWSRDFNEQFF. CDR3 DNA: TGTGCCTGGAGTCGGGACTTCAATGAGCAGTTCTTC.

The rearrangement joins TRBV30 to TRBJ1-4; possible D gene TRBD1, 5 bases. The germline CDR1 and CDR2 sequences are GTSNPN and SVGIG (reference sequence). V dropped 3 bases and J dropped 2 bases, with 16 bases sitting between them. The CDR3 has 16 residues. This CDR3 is CAWRDSTGATNEKLFF. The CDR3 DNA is TGTGCCTGGAGAGACAGCACAGGAGCGACTAATGAAAAACTGTTTTTT.

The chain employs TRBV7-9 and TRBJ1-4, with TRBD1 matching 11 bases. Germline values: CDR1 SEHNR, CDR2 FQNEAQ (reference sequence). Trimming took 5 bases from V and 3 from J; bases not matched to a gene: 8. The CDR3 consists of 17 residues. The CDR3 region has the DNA TGTGCCAGCAGCGGAAGGACAGGGGGCCGATCTAATGAAAAACTGTTTTTT. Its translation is CASSGRTGGRSNEKLFF.

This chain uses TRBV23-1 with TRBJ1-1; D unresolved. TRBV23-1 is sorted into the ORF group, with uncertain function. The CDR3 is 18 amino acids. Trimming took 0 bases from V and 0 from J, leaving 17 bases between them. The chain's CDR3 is CASSQSEWESHLNTEAFF. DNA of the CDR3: TGCGCCAGCAGTCAATCGGAATGGGAGTCGCATTTGAACACTGAAGCTTTCTTT.

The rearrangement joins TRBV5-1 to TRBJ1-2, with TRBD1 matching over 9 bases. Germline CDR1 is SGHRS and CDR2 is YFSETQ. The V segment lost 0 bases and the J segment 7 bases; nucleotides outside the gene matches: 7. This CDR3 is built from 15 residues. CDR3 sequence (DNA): TGCGCCAGCAGCTTGGAGGGACAGGGATACTCTGGCTACACCTTC. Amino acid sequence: CASSLEGQGYSGYTF.

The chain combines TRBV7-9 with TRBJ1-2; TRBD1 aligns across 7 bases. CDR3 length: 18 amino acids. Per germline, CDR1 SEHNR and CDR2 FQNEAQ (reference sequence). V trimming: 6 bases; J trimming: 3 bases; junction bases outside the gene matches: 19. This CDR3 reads CASSYRGPQGPTYYGYTF. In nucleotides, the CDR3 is TGTGCCAGCAGTTACAGGGGCCCACAGGGGCCAACGTACTATGGCTACACCTTC.

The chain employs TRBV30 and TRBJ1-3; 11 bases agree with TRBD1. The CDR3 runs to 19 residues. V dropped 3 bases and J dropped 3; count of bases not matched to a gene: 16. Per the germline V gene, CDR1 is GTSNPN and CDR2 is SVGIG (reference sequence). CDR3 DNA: TGTGCCTGGAGCGCAAGAGCCGGGACAGGGGGTTTGGGTGGAAACACCATATATTTT. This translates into CAWSARAGTGGLGGNTIYF.

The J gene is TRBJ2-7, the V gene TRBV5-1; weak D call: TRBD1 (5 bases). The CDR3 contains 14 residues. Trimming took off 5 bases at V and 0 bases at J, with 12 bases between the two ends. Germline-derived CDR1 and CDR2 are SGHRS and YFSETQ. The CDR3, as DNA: TGCGCCAGCAGAGGGGTGACGAGCTCCTACGAGCAGTACTTC. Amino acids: CASRGVTSSYEQYF.

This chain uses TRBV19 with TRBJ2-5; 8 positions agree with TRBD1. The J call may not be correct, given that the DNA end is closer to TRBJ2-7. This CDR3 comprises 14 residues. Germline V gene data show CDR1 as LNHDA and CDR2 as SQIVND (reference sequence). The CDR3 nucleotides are TGTGCCAGTAGTGTACCGGGACAGGACTACGAGCAGTACTTC. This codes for CASSVPGQDYEQYF.

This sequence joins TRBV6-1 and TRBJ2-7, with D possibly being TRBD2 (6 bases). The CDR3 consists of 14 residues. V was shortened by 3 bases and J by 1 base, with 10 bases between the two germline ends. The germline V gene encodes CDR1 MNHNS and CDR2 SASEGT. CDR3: CASSETSASYEQYF. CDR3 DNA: TGTGCCAGCAGTGAGACTAGTGCTTCCTACGAGCAGTACTTC.

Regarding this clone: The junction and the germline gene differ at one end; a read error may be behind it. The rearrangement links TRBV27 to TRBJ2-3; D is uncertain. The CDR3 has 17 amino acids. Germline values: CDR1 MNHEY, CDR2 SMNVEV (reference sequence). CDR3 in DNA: TGTGCCAGCAGCTTATACCCCCCCAGTGGAGGCACAGATACGCAGTATTTT. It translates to CASSLYPPSGGTDTQYF.

In DNA, the CDR3 is TGCAGCGTTGATAACAGGGGGTCTGGGGCCAACGTCCTGACTTTC. The encoded protein is CSVDNRGSGANVLTF. V is TRBV29-1 and J is TRBJ2-6; 8 nucleotides line up with TRBD1. The CDR3 loop spans 15 amino acids. Per the germline V gene, CDR1 is SQVTM and CDR2 is ANQGSEA. Unmatched junction bases numbered 2, after V lost 3 bases and J lost 1 base.

The CDR3 DNA reads TGTGCCAGCAGTTACTTAACAGGGGGCAATGAGCAGTTCTTC. This translates into CASSYLTGGNEQFF. This sequence joins TRBV6-5 and TRBJ2-1, with 8 bases aligning to TRBD1. V gave up 1 base and J gave up 6 bases; unmatched junction bases: 2. The CDR3 is made up of 14 amino acids. Germline V gives CDR1 MNHEY, CDR2 SVGAGI.

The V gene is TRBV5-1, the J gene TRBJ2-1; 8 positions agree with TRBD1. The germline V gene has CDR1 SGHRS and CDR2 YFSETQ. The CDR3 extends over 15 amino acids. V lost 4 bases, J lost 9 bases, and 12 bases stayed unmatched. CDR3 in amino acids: CASSRGQGLRSEQFF. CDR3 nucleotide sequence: TGCGCCAGCAGCAGAGGACAGGGACTTAGGAGTGAGCAGTTCTTC.

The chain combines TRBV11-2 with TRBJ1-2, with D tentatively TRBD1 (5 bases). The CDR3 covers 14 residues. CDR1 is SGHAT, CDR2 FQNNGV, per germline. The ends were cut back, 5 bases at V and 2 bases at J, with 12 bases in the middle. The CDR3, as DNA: TGTGCCAGCAGCCCTAGTACAGGAAACTATGGCTACACCTTC. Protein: CASSPSTGNYGYTF.

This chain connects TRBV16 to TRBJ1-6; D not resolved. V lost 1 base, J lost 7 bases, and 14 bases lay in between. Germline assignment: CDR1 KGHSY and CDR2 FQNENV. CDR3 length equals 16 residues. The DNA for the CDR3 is TGTGCCAGCAGCCAATTACACCAGGCCTCAAATTCACCCCTCCACTTT. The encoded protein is CASSQLHQASNSPLHF.

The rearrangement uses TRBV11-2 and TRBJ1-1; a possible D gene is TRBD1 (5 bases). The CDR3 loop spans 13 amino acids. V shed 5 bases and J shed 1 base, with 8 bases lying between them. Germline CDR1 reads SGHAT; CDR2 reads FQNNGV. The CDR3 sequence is CASSPGQNTEAFF. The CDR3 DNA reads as TGTGCCAGCAGCCCCGGACAGAACACTGAAGCTTTCTTT.

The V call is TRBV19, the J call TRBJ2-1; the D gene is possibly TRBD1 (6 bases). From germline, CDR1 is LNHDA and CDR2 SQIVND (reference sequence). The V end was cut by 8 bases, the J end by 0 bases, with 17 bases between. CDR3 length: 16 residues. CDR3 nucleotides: TGTGCCAGTCGGATTCAGGGGACGGGCTCCTACAATGAGCAGTTCTTC. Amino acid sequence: CASRIQGTGSYNEQFF.

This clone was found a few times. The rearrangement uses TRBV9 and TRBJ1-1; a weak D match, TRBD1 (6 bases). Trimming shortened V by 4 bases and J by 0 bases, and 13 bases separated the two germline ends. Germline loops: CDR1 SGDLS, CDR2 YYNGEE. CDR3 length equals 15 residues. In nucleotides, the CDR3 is TGTGCCAGCAGCCCTCACAGGGAGATGAACACTGAAGCTTTCTTT. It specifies CASSPHREMNTEAFF.